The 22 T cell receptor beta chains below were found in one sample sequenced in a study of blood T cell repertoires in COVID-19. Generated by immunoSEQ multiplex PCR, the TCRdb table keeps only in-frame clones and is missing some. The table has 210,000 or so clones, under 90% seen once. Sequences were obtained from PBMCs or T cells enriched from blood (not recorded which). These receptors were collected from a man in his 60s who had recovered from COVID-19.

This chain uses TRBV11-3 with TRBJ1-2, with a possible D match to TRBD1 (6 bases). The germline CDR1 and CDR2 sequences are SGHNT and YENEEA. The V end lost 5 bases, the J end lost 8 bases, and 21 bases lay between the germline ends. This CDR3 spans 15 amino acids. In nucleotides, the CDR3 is TGTGCCAGCAGCGCCCCCGGACAGACAACTCGGGGCTACACCTTC. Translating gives CASSAPGQTTRGYTF.

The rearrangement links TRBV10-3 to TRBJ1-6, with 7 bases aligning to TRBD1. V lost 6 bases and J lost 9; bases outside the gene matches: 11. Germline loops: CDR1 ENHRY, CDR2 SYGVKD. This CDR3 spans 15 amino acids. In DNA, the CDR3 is TGTGCCATCAGAGAACAGGGGACGGGAACTTCACCCCTCCACTTT. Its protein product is CAIREQGTGTSPLHF.

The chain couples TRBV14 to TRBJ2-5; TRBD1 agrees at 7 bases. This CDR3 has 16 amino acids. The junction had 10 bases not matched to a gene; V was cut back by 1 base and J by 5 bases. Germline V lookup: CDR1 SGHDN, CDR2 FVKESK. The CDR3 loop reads CASSQVQTGWLETQYF. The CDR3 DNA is TGTGCCAGCAGCCAAGTACAGACAGGGTGGTTGGAGACCCAGTACTTC.

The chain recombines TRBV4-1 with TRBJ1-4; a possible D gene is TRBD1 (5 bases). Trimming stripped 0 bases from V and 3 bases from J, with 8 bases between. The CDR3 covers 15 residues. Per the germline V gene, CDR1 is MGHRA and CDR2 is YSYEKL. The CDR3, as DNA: TGCGCCAGCAGCCAAGATCCGGGGGCTAATGAAAAACTGTTTTTT. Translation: CASSQDPGANEKLFF.

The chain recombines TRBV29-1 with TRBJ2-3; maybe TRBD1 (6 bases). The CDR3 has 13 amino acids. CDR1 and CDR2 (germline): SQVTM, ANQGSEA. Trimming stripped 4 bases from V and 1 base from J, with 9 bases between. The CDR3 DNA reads TGCAGCGTTGCCAGGGGTGGCACAGATACGCAGTATTTT. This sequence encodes CSVARGGTDTQYF.

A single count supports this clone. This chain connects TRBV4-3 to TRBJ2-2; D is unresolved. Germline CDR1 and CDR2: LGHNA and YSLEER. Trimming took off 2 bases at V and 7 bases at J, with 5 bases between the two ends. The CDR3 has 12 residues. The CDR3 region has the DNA TGCGCCAGCAGCCAATTAAACGGGGAGCTGTTTTTT. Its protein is CASSQLNGELFF.

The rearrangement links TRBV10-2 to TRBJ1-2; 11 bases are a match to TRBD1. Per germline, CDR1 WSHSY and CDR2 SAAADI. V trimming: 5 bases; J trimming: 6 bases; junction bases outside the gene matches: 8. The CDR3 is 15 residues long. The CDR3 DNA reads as TGCGCCAGCAGTCGAGCGCCGGGACAGGGGGATGGCTACACCTTC. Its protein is CASSRAPGQGDGYTF.

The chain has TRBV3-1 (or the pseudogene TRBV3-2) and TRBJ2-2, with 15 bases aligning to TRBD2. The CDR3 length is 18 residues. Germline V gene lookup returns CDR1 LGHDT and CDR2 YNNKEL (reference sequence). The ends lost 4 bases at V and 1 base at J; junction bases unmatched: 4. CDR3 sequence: CASSPPGLAGGNTGELFF. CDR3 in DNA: TGTGCCAGCAGCCCGCCGGGACTAGCGGGGGGGAACACCGGGGAGCTGTTTTTT.

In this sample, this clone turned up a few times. The CDR3 region has the DNA TGTGCCAGCACCATACTTCCGGGACAGGGGTACCAAGAGACCCAGTACTTC. Translated, it gives CASTILPGQGYQETQYF. The genes are TRBV7-9 and TRBJ2-5; 10 positions match TRBD1. Germline V gene data show CDR1 as SEHNR and CDR2 as FQNEAQ (reference sequence). J gave up 0 bases and V 7 bases, and 11 bases lay outside the gene matches. This CDR3 spans 17 amino acids.

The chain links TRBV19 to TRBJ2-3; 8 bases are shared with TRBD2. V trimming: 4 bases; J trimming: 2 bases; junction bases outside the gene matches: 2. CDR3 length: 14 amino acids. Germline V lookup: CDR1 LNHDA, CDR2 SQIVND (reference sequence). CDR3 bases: TGTGCCAGTAGTACGGGGGGGGACACAGATACGCAGTATTTT. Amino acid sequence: CASSTGGDTDTQYF.

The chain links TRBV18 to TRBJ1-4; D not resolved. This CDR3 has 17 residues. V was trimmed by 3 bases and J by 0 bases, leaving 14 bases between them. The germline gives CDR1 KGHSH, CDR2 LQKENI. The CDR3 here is CASSPNSRSATNEKLFF. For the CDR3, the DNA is TGTGCCAGCTCACCTAATAGTCGGTCTGCAACTAATGAAAAACTGTTTTTT.

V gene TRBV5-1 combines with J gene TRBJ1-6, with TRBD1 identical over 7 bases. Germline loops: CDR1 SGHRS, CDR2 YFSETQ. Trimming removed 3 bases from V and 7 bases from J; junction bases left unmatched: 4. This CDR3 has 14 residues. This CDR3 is CASSSGQRNSPLHF. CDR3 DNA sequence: TGCGCCAGCAGCTCGGGACAGAGAAATTCACCCCTCCACTTT.

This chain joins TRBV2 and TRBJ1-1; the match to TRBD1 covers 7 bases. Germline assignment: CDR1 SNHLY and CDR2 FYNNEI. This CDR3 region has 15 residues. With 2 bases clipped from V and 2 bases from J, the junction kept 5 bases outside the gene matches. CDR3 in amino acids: CASSEMTGSNTEAFF. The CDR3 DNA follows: TGTGCCAGCAGTGAAATGACAGGGAGTAACACTGAAGCTTTCTTT.

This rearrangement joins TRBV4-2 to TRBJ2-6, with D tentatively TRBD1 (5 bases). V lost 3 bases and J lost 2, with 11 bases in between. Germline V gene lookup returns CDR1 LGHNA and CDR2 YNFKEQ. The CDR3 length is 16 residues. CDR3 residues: CASSHTQGAGANVLTF. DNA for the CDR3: TGTGCCAGCAGCCATACTCAGGGTGCTGGGGCCAACGTCCTGACTTTC.

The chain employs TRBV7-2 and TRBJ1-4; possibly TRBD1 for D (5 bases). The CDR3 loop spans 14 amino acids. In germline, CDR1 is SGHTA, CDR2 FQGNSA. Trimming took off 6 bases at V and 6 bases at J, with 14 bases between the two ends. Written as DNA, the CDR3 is TGTGCCAGCAGTCCCGGGGGAGGAGATGAAAAACTGTTTTTT. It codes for CASSPGGGDEKLFF.

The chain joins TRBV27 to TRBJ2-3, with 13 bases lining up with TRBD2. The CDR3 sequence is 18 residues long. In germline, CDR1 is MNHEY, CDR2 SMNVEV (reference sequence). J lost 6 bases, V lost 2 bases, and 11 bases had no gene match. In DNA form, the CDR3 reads TGTGCCAGCAGTTTACGACCGGGACTAGCGGGGACCACGGATACGCAGTATTTT. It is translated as CASSLRPGLAGTTDTQYF.

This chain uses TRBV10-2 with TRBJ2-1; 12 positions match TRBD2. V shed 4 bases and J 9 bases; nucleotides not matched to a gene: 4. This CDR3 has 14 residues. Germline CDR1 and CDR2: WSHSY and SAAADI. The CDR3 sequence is CASSGGLAGSEQFF. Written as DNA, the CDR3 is TGCGCCAGCAGTGGTGGACTAGCGGGGTCTGAGCAGTTCTTC.

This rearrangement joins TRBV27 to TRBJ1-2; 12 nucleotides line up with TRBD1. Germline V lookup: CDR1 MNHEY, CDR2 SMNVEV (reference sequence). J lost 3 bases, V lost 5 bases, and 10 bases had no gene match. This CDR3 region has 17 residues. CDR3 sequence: CASSPGQGAVWHYGYTF. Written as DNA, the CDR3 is TGTGCCAGCAGTCCGGGACAGGGGGCTGTTTGGCACTATGGCTACACCTTC.

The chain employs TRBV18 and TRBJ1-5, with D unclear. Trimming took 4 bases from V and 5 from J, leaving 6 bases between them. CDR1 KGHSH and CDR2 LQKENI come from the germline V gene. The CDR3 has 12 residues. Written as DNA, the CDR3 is TGTGCCAGCTCACTAGATCATCAGCCCCAGCATTTT. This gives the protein CASSLDHQPQHF.

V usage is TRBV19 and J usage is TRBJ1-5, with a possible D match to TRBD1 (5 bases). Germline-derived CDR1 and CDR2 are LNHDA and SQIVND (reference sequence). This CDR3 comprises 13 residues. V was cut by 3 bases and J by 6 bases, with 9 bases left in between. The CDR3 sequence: CASSIGGFQPQHF. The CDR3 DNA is TGTGCCAGTAGTATCGGGGGGTTTCAGCCCCAGCATTTT.

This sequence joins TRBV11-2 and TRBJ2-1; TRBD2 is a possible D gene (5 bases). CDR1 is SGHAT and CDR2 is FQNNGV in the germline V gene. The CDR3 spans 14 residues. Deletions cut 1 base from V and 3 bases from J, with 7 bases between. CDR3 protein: CASSLASHYNEQFF. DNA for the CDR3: TGTGCCAGCAGCTTAGCTAGCCACTACAATGAGCAGTTCTTC.

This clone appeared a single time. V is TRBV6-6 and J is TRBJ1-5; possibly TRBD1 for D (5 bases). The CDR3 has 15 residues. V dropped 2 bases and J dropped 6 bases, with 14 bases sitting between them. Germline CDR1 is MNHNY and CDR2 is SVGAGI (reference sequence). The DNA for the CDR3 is TGTGCCAGCAGTTACACCTCAGGGCTTTCTCAGCCCCAGCATTTT. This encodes CASSYTSGLSQPQHF.